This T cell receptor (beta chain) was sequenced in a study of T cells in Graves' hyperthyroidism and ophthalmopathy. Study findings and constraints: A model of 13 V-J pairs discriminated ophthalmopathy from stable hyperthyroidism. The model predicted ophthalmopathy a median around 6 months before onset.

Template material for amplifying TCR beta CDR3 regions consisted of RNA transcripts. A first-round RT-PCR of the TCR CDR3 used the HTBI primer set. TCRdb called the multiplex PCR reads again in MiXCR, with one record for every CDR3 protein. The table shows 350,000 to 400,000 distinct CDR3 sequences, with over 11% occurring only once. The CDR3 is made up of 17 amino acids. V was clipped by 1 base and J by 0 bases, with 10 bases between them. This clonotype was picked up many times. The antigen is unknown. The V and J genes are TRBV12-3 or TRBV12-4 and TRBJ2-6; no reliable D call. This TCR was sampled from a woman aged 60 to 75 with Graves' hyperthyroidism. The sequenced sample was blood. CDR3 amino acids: CASSLERVISGANVLTF. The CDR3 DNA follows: TGTGCCAGCAGTTTAGAAAGGGTGATCTCTGGGGCCAACGTCCTGACTTTC.